The rows below give T cell receptor beta chains drawn from one sample of a study of blood T cell repertoires in COVID-19. Profiling relied on immunoSEQ multiplex PCR, and the TCRdb table lists in-frame clones only, not all of them. The sample lists hundreds of thousands of clones, 84% seen once, with roughly 4% in the top ten. Sequenced sample: PBMCs or T cells enriched from blood (not recorded which). These receptors came from a young man with acute COVID-19. Each CDR3 is given with its conserved first and last residue. A D gene is named only where the DNA matches it firmly. Not every row has a clone size; where given, it reads once, few, many or a size class.

CDR3nt,CDR3aa,v_gene,j_gene,abundance,d_gene
TGTGCCAGCAGTTTATCGATAGCTGCGCCTGGCTACACCTTC,CASSLSIAAPGYTF,TRBV27,TRBJ1-2,.,.
TGTGCCAGCAATTTTTTAGGGGGCCGAGGGAACACCGGGGAGCTGTTTTTT,CASNFLGGRGNTGELFF,TRBV11-2,TRBJ2-2,.,TRBD1
TGTGCCAGCAGCCAAGATACGGGTTCCGGGGAGCTGTTTTTT,CASSQDTGSGELFF,TRBV3-1/TRBV3-2,TRBJ2-2,.,.
TGTGCCAGCAGTTACTCGGGGCCCTACAATGAGCAGTTCTTC,CASSYSGPYNEQFF,TRBV6-5,TRBJ2-1,.,.
TGTGCCAGCAGAGGGGAGGTCAATCAGCCCCAGCATTTT,CASRGEVNQPQHF,TRBV28,TRBJ1-5,.,.
TGTGCCAGCAGCACCCGACCCTGGGAGCACGATCAGCCCCAGCATTTT,CASSTRPWEHDQPQHF,TRBV28,TRBJ1-5,.,.
TGTGCCACCAGTGGCAGGCAAAACACCGGGGAGCTGTTTTTT,CATSGRQNTGELFF,TRBV24-1,TRBJ2-2,.,.
TGTGCCAGCAGCTTGGCCAGGGGTAGTGAAAAACTGTTTTTT,CASSLARGSEKLFF,TRBV11-2,TRBJ1-4,.,.
TGTGCCAGCAGCTGGGACAGCGGTTCAGCTGAAGCTTTCTTT,CASSWDSGSAEAFF,TRBV6-5,TRBJ1-1,.,TRBD1
TGTGCCAGTAGTCCCCCCGTGGGTACGACAGGGGGCAGGCAGCCCCAGCATTTT,CASSPPVGTTGGRQPQHF,TRBV19,TRBJ1-5,.,TRBD1
TGTGCCAGCAGCCCGCTGGGGACAACGGCGTACGGTGAGCAGTTCTTC,CASSPLGTTAYGEQFF,TRBV7-2,TRBJ2-1,.,.
TGTGCCAGCTCGGGACAGACACTACGAGAAGCTTTCTTT,CASSGQTLREAFF,TRBV12-3/TRBV12-4,TRBJ1-1,once,TRBD1
TGTGCCAGCAGCTTACAGGTGGGAGGCAATGAGCAGTTCTTC,CASSLQVGGNEQFF,TRBV7-2,TRBJ2-1,.,.
TGTGCCTCCCGCCCGGGACTAGCGAACAATGAGCAGTTCTTC,CASRPGLANNEQFF,TRBV10-3,TRBJ2-1,.,TRBD2